This TCR beta chain was retrieved from a study of cytomegalovirus exposure and HLA in healthy donors. Points from the study as a whole: Researchers reported in a later analysis that a missense DCLRE1C variant was tied to TCR beta V- and J-gene trimming. Most of the CMV-associated TCR beta chains (in a later analysis) appeared to be HLA-restricted.

The primer mix had 60 Vbeta and 13 Jbeta primers. Here immunoSEQ multiplex PCR was the method, and the copy in TCRdb shows in-frame clones only, minus some. The sample has 160,000 or so clones; under 85% are singletons. On this clone itself: The target antigen is unknown.

This CDR3 is built from 15 residues. The junction had 2 bases not matched to a gene; V was cut back by 2 bases and J by 2 bases. Germline-derived CDR1 and CDR2 are SGHRS and YFSETQ. At the time of sampling, donors were nominally healthy, though unrecorded immune exposures were likely. The receptor comes from a human donor in good health. The sequenced sample was PBMCs. The chain links TRBV5-1 to TRBJ2-1; 9 bases are a match to TRBD1. CDR3 in DNA: TGCGCCAGCAGCTTACAGGGGGCTACCTACAATGAGCAGTTCTTC. Amino acids: CASSLQGATYNEQFF.